The source of this T cell receptor beta chain is a study of blood T cell repertoires in COVID-19 (TCRdb year 2020). General notes on the study: The collaborator samples originated in the United States, Italy and Spain and spanned the acute and convalescent phases of COVID-19. The prospective study material was composed of cDNA or gDNA derived from T cells, B-cell-depleted T cells, or PBMCs. Subjects who had been exposed to COVID-19, were actively infected with it, or had recovered from it provided the deeply sampled blood TCRbeta repertoires that made up the dataset. A freely available public database, intended as a resource for researchers studying the immune response to SARS-CoV-2, is where the repertoires were released. Samples were obtained from the ongoing ImmuneRACE study (first 160 participants) and from roughly 1,300 subjects provided by 6 global collaborators. Sample metadata almost always included a de-identified subject ID, COVID-19 status, age in years and sex. Where HLA class I and class II types were available, the types were taken from metadata supplied by the sample provider, not from assay-based typing.

In Seattle, one collaborating source enrolled patients while the infection was active and tracked those patients longitudinally over the course of disease. Each collaborating institution followed its own protocols to collect whole blood in K2EDTA tubes. Collaborator samples were shipped for TCRbeta analysis as frozen whole blood, isolated PBMCs, or DNA extracted from either sample type. Broader findings and caveats from the paper: How much clinical and demographic metadata was included differed by source and by participant, and the metadata was provided uncurated.

TCRbeta CDR3 regions were amplified from genomic DNA using the immunoSEQ Assay, a bias-controlled multiplex PCR. The authors' analysis ran thus. Nucleated cell counts per sample were estimated from amplification of reference gene primers within the assay. To quantify the absolute abundance of each unique TCRbeta CDR3 rearrangement, sequence reads were collapsed and filtered. For each sample, productive Simpson clonality was calculated as the square root of Simpson's diversity index over productive rearrangements. In its TCRdb copy, this immuneACCESS table keeps in-frame sequences only and misses some clones. Where compared with another copy, unresolved V genes explain less than half of these, and the others have no known cause. V and J calls and clone size come straight from that table; D and trimming were deduced from the DNA. The sample profile shows under 250,000 clones; about 82% of them were found once. Around 2.5% of the sample lies in the top ten.

As concerns this clone: This receptor's antigen is unknown. No base qualities exist here, and no much larger clone lies one base off it.

This clonotype was sampled from an older woman with COVID-19, enrolled during active disease. Sequenced: peripheral blood.

The CDR3 amino acid sequence is: CSEYRDNEQFF. The DNA reads TGCAGCGAGTACAGGGACAATGAGCAGTTCTTC. The V gene is TRBV29-1 and the J gene is TRBJ2-1, and the D gene may be TRBD1, 6 bases matching. The CDR3 spans 11 residues, from the cysteine through the phenylalanine. CDR3 DNA only is kept here, 33 bases in frame from base 1. Based on the germline V gene, the CDR1 and CDR2 sequences are SQVTM and ANQGSEA. V is cut by 7 bases and J by 5 bases, and the space between the germline ends is 9 bases.